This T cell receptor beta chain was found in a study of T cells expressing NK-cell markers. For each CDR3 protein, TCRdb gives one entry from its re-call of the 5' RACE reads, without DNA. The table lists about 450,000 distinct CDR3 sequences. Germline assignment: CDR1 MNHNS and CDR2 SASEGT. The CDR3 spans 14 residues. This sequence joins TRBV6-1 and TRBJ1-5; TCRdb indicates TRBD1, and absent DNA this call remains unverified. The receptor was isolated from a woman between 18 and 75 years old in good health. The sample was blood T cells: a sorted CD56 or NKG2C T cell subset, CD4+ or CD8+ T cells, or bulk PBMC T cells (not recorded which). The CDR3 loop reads CASSQMGGAKPQHF.